The T cell receptor (beta chain) under discussion was sequenced for a study of kidney transplant recipient with SARS-CoV-2 infection (dated by TCRdb to the early 2020s). Of note for this clonotype: Its target antigen remains unknown. Qualities for individual bases were not recorded, and no much larger clone is one base off.

Trimming takes 7 bases from V and 4 bases from J, and the germline ends sit 12 bases apart. CDR1 and CDR2 are drawn from the germline V gene: ENHRY, SYGVKD. Taken from cysteine to phenylalanine, the CDR3 has 13 residues. Kept here is only the CDR3 DNA, which spans 39 bases and is read in frame from base 1. Sequencing used an Illumina MiSeq. Profiling of the peripheral T cell repertoire targeted human TCRbeta genes. As for the original processing: To account for variability over time, differences in clonotype abundance were tested using beta-binomial modelling. Expanded clonotypes were checked against the ImmuneCODE reference database of SARS-CoV-2-associated TCRs and mapped to regions of the viral genome. Further repertoire analyses covered TRBV gene usage, CDR3 length, CDR3 amino acid overlap between time points, clonotype abundance distributions and Jaccard similarity. TCRdb handled the public reads itself, with Q25 trimming in fastp and clone calling in MiXCR, and kept productive beta chains. Rows are unified per CDR3 protein, each entry keeping the most common DNA and genes. The V and J calls and clone size come from TCRdb's table, not from the authors' own analysis. Within this sample are under 250,000 distinct CDR3 sequences, with under 35% of them counted one time only. The ten largest make up less than 8.5% of the sample.

Interpreted using the paper, the time point label stands for: pre-pandemic baseline sample and day 111 after first positive SARS-CoV-2 test. The sequencing used a blood sample, collected at baseline and between days 110 and 120 from a kidney transplant recipient. This TCR came from a male patient aged 25-45 years who had COVID-19 and was a kidney transplant recipient. Some T cells may originate with the graft donor following a transplant. The chain is encoded by TRBV10-3 joined to TRBJ2-3; the D gene is possibly TRBD2, with 7 bases matching. CDR3 protein: CAITGGPADTQYF. Read as DNA, the sequence is TGTGCCATCACCGGGGGGCCCGCAGATACGCAGTATTTT.